This entry describes one T cell receptor (beta chain). Its target is not known. These data belong to a study of response to subunit inactivated influenza vaccine. TCRdb independently ran MiXCR on the RT-PCR reads; one entry per CDR3 protein. The data show about 170,000 distinct CDR3 sequences, less than 15% seen once. CDR3 length: 16 residues. Germline assignment: CDR1 LNHDA and CDR2 SQIVND (reference sequence). The V and J ends lost 1 base and 4 bases respectively, with 16 bases between them. Overall study findings and caveats: The authors proposed limited new T cell recruitment per seasonal influenza vaccination.

In addition, the sample was reused for a study of T cells expressing NK-cell markers. That paper states: A 5'RACE template switching approach incorporating UMIs was used to make TCR beta cDNA. According to the study, TCR beta repertoires originated from sorted CD3+CD56+NKG2C+, CD3+CD56+NKG2C- and CD3+CD56-NKG2C+ T cells. NKG2C+ dominant clonotype frequencies in a handful of donors were roughly 1.0-7.5% of CD8+ T cells. Once again these clonotypes came out on top in the CD3+CD56-NKG2C+ fraction of a handful of donors.

The sequences come from CD8+ T cells sorted from PBMCs, collected roughly 12 days after vaccination. The sequence was collected from a man in his forties or fifties who received an inactivated influenza vaccine. V gene TRBV19 combines with J gene TRBJ1-1; possible D gene TRBD1, 6 bases. The CDR3, as DNA: TGTGCCAGTAGTATAGCGGGGGGGGCAGGCGGCACTGAAGCTTTCTTT. Its translation: CASSIAGGAGGTEAFF.